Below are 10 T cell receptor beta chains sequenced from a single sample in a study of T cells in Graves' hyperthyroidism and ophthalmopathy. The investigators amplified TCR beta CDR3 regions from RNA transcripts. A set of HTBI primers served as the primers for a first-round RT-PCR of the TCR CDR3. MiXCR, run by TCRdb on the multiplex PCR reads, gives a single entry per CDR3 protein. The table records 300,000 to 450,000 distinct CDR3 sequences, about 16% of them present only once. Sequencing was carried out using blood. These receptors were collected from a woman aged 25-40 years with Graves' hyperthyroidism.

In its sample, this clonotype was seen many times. The CDR3 sequence is CASSQESRPNTEAFF. The DNA for the CDR3 is TGTGCCAGCAGCCAAGAGTCCAGGCCGAACACTGAAGCTTTCTTT. The chain has TRBV3-1 and TRBJ1-1; D is undetermined. Trimming stripped 0 bases from V and 1 base from J, with 9 bases between. Germline loops: CDR1 LGHDT, CDR2 YNNKEL (reference sequence). There are 15 residues in the CDR3.

CDR3 sequence (DNA): TGTGCCAGCAGCCAAACGCACAGGGGGAACGAGCAGTACTTC. It encodes CASSQTHRGNEQYF. The chain uses TRBV3-1 and TRBJ2-7; 8 bases agree with TRBD1. The germline V gene has CDR1 LGHDT and CDR2 YNNKEL (reference sequence). Trimming removed 2 bases from V and 5 bases from J; junction bases left unmatched: 5. There are 14 residues in the CDR3.

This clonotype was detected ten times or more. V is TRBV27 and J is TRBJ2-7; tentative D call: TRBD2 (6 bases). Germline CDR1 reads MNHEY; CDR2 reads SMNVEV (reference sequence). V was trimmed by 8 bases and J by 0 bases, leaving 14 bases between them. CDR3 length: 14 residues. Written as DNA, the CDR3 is TGTGCCAGCGGGCCCGTGGGGGGCTCCTACGAGCAGTACTTC. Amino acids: CASGPVGGSYEQYF.

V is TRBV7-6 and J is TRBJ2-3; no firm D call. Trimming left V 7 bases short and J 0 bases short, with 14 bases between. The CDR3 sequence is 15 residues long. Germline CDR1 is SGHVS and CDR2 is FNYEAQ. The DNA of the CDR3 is TGTGCCAGCACCAAGCTGACGGGTAGCACAGATACGCAGTATTTT. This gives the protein CASTKLTGSTDTQYF.

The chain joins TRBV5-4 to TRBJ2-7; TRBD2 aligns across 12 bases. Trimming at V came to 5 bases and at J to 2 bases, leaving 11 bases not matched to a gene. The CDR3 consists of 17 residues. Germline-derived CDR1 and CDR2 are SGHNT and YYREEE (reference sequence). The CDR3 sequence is CASRRGLAGLGAYEQYF. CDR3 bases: TGTGCCAGCAGACGTGGACTAGCGGGATTAGGGGCCTACGAGCAGTACTTC.

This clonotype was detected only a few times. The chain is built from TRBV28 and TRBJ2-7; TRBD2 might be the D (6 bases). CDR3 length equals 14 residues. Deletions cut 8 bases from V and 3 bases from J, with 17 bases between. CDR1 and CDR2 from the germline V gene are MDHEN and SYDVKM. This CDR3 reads CASSPPGEFYEQYF. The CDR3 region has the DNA TGTGCCAGCTCTCCCCCGGGGGAATTCTACGAGCAGTACTTC. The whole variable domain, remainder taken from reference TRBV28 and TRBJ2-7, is DVKVTQSSRYLVKRTGEKVFLECVQDMDHENMFWYRQDPGLGLRLIYFSYDVKMKEKGDIPEGYSVSREKKERFSLILESASTNQTSMYLCASSPPGEFYEQYFGPGTRLTVT.

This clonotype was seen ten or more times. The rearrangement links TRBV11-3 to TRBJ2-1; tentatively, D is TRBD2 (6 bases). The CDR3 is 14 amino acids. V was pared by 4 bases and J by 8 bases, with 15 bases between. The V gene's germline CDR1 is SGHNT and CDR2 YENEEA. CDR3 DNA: TGTGCCAGCAGCTACCGGGACTCCGGGGATGAGCAGTTCTTC. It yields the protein CASSYRDSGDEQFF. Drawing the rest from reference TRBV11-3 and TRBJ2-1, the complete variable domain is EAGVVQSPRYKIIEKKQPVAFWCNPISGHNTLYWYLQNLGQGPELLIRYENEEAVDDSQLPKDRFSAERLKGVDSTLKIQPAELGDSAVYLCASSYRDSGDEQFFGPGTRLTVL.

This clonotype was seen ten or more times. The CDR3 loop is CASSAQPTGITEAFF. The CDR3, as DNA: TGTGCCAGCAGTGCACAACCGACAGGGATCACTGAAGCTTTCTTT. V usage is TRBV2 and J usage is TRBJ1-1, with 7 bases matching TRBD1. Germline V gene lookup returns CDR1 SNHLY and CDR2 FYNNEI. The J segment lost 4 bases and the V segment lost 4 bases, leaving 9 bases of the junction unmatched. This CDR3 has 15 amino acids. The full variable domain, completed using reference TRBV2 and TRBJ1-1, is EPEVTQTPSHQVTQMGQEVILRCVPISNHLYFYWYRQILGQKVEFLVSFYNNEISEKSEIFDDQFSVERPDGSNFTLKIRSTKLEDSAMYFCASSAQPTGITEAFFGQGTRLTVV.

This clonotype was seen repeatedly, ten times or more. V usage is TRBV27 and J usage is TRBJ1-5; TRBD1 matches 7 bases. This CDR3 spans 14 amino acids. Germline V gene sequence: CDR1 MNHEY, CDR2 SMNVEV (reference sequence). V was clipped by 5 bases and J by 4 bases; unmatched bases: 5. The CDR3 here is CASSPQGGNQPQHF. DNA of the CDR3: TGTGCCAGCAGTCCCCAGGGGGGGAATCAGCCCCAGCATTTT.

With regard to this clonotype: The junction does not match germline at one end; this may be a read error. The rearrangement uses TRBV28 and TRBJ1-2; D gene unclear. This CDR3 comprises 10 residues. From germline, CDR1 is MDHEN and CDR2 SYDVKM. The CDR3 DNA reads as TGTGCCAGTAGTTCCTATGGCTACACCTTC. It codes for CASSSYGYTF.